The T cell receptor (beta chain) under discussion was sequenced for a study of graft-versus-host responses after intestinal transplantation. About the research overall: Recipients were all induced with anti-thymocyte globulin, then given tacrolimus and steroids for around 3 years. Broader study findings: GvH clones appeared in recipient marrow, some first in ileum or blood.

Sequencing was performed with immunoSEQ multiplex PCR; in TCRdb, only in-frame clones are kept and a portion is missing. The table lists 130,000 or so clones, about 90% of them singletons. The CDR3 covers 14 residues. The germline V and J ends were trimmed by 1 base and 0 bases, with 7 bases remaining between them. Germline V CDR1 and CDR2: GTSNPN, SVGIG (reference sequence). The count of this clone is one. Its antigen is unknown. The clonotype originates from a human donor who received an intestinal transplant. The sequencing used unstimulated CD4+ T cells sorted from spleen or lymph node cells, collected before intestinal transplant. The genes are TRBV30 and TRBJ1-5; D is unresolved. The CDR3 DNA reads TGTGCCTGGAGTGGGCAGCTTAGCAATCAGCCCCAGCATTTT. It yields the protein CAWSGQLSNQPQHF. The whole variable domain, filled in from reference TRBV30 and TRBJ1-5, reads SQTIHQWPATLVQPVGSPLSLECTVEGTSNPNLYWYRQAAGRGLQLLFYSVGIGQISSEVPQNLSASRPQDRQFILSSKKLLLSDSGFYLCAWSGQLSNQPQHFGDGTRLSIL.